The sequence of this TCR beta chain was determined in a study of early T cells in non-severe SARS-CoV-2 infection (dated by TCRdb to about 2021). For the study in its entirety: Because TCR sequencing relied on bulk RNA taken from unsorted whole blood, pairing of alpha and beta chains was not possible. The paper as a whole reports these results and caveats: VDJdb matching was skewed toward anti-spike CD8 responses and likely underestimated virus-specific expansions, missing private and CD4 specificities.

The method was 5' RACE. The instrument was a NextSeq 500. Unique molecular identifiers were attached to individual cDNA molecules in the TCR library protocol so that sequencing error and PCR bias could be corrected. TCR alpha and beta chains were both sequenced, and the abundances of alpha and beta sequences in each sample were closely correlated with each other. Per the source publication's procedure: Decombinator V4 was used to perform V gene, J gene and CDR3 annotation of TCR sequences. TCRs were defined as expanded if a significant change between any two time points was detected under a Poisson model with p below 0.0001. TCR abundances were normalised to the total number of TCRs sequenced in each sample and reported as counts per million. TRAV1-2 paired with TRAJ12, TRAJ20 or TRAJ33 defined MAIT TCRs, while TRAV10 paired with TRAJ18 defined iNKT TCRs. VDJdb, accessed 1 November 2021, was searched for CMV, EBV and SARS-CoV-2 annotated TCRs, excluding TCRs annotated for multiple antigens. TCRdb reanalyzed the raw reads on its own, using fastp at Q25 for trimming and MiXCR for clone calling, and kept in-frame beta chains. Every distinct CDR3 protein forms one entry, paired with its most common genes and DNA. It is TCRdb's table, rather than the study itself, that gives the V and J calls and clone size. This sample holds some 36,000 distinct CDR3 sequences; around 7% were observed only once. Of the sample, 24% falls within the top ten clones.

Reading the germline V gene gives CDR1 KGHDR and CDR2 SFDVKD. Deletion took 6 bases off V and 3 bases off J, with a span of 7 bases between the germline ends. The CDR3, from cysteine to phenylalanine, totals 12 residues. Of the read, only the CDR3 DNA is kept; its 36 bases are in frame from base 1. The table lists this clonotype with many counts. The antigen it binds to is not known. No base quality values were provided; no much bigger clone lies one nucleotide off. This was a case-control study nested in a cohort of healthcare workers in London, UK, who had nasopharyngeal swab PCR tests and blood samples taken every week. Between 23 and 31 March 2020, the week of the UK lockdown, healthcare workers were enrolled and then followed up weekly for as long as 16 weeks.

The sample was whole blood, taken at baseline. The origin of this receptor is an adult who was a healthcare worker with PCR-confirmed SARS-CoV-2 infection or an uninfected control (not recorded which). The chain was built from TRBV24-1 and TRBJ1-2; matching of 5 bases hints at TRBD1 as the D gene. The CDR3 region reads CATSQGDYGYTF. In nucleotides, the sequence is TGTGCCACCAGTCAGGGTGACTATGGCTACACCTTC.